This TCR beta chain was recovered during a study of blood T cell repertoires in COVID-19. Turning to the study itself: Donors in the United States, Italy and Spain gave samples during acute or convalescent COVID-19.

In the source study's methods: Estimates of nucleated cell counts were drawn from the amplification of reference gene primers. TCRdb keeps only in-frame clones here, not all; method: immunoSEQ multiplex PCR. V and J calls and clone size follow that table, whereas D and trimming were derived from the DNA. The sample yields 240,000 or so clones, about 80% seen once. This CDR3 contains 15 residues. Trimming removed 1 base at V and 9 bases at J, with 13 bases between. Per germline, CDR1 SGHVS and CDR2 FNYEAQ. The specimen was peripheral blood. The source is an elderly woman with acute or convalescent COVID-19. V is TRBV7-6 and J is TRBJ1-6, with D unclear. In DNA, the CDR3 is TGTGCCAGCAGCTTAGATTCCGCCTCAGGTTCACCCCTCCACTTT. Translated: CASSLDSASGSPLHF.